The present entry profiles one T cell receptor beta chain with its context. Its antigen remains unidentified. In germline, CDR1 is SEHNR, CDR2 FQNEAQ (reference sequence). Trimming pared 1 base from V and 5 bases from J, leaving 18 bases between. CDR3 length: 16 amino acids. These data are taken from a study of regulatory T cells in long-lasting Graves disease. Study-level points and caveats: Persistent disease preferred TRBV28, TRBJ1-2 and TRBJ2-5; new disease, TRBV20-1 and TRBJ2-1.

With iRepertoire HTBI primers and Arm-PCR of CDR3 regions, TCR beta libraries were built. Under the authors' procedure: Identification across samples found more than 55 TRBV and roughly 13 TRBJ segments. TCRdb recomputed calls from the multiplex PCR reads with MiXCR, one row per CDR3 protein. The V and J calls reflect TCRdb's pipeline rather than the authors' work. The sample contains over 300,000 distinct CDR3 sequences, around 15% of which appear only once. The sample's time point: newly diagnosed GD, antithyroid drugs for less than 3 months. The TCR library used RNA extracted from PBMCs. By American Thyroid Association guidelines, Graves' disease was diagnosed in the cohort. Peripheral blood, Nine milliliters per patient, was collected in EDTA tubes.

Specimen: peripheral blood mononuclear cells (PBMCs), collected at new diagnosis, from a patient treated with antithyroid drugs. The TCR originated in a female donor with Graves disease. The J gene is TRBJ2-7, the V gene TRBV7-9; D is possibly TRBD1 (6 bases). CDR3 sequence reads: CASSLGKDRPRHEQYF. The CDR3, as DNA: TGTGCCAGCAGCTTAGGGAAAGACAGGCCCCGCCACGAGCAGTACTTC.